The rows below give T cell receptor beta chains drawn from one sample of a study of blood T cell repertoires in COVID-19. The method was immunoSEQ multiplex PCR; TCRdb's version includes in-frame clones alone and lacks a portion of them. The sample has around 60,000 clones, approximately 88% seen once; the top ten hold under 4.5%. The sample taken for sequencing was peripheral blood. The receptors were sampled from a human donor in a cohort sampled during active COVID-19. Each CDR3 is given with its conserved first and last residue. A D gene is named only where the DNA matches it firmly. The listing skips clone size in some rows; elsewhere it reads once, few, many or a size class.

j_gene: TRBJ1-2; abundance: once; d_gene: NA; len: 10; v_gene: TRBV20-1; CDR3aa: CSAVQVYYTF; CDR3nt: TGCAGTGCCGTACAGGTGTACTACACCTTC
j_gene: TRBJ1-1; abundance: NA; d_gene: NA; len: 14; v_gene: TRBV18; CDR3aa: CASSPGLKATEAFF; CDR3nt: TGTGCCAGCTCACCTGGTCTCAAAGCCACTGAAGCTTTCTTT
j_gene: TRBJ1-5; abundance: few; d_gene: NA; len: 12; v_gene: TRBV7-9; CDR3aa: CASSLAGKPQHF; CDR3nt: TGTGCCAGCAGCTTAGCCGGTAAGCCCCAGCATTTT
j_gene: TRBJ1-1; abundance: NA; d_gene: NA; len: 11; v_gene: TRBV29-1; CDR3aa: CSVGQGAEAFF; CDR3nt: TGCAGCGTTGGCCAGGGCGCTGAAGCTTTCTTT
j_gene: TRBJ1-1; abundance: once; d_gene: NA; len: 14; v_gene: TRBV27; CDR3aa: CASSLGRGGTEAFF; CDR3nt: TGTGCCAGCAGTTTAGGGAGGGGGGGGACTGAAGCTTTCTTT
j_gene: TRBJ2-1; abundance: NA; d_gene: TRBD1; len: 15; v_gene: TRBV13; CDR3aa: CASSSRTGGRNEQFF; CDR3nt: TGTGCCAGCAGCTCTCGGACAGGGGGCAGGAATGAGCAGTTCTTC
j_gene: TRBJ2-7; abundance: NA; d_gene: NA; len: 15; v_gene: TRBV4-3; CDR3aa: CASSQGMDSSYEQYF; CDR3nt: TGCGCCAGCAGCCAAGGTATGGACAGCTCCTACGAGCAGTACTTC
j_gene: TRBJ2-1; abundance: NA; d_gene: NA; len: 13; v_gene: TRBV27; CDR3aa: CASSHSPDNEQFF; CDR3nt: TGTGCCAGCAGCCACTCCCCTGACAATGAGCAGTTCTTC
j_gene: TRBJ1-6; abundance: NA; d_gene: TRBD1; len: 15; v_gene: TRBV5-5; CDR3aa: CASSWGQGLGSPLHF; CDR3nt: TGTGCCAGCAGCTGGGGACAGGGCCTCGGTTCACCCCTCCACTTT
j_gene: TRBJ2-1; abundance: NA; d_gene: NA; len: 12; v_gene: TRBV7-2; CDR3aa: CASRYSGREQFF; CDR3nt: TGTGCCAGCCGATATTCGGGTCGTGAGCAGTTCTTC
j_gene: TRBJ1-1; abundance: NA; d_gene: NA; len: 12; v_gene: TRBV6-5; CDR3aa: CASRVYFTEAFF; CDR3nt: TGTGCCAGCAGGGTCTATTTCACTGAAGCTTTCTTT
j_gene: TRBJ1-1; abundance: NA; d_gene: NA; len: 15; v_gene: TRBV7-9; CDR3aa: CASTLWGERGTEAFF; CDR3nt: TGTGCCAGCACCTTATGGGGGGAACGGGGCACTGAAGCTTTCTTT
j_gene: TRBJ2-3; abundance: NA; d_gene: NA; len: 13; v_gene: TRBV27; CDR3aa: CASLGGAADTQYF; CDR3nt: TGTGCCAGCTTAGGGGGAGCCGCTGATACGCAGTATTTT
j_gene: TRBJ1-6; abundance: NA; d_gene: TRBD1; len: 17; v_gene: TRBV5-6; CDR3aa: CASSPHHRGQVNSPLHF; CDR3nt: TGTGCCAGCAGCCCCCACCACAGGGGGCAAGTTAATTCACCCCTCCACTTT
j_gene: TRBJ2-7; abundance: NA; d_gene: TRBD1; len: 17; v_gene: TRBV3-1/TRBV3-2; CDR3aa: CASSQEITGQGYYEQYF; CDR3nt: TGTGCCAGCAGCCAAGAAATCACCGGACAGGGGTATTACGAGCAGTACTTC
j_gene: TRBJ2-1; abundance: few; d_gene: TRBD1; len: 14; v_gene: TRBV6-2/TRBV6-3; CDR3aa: CASSWTGEYNEQFF; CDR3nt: TGTGCCAGCAGTTGGACAGGGGAATACAATGAGCAGTTCTTC
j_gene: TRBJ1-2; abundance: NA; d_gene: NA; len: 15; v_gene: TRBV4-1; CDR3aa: CASSQERGRGNGYTF; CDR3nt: TGCGCCAGCAGCCAAGAAAGAGGACGGGGAAATGGCTACACCTTC
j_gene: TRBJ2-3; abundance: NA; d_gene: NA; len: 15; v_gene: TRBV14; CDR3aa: CASSQATDPTDTQYF; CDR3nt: TGTGCCAGCAGCCAAGCTACAGACCCCACAGATACGCAGTATTTT
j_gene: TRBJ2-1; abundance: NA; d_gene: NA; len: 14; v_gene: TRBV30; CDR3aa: CAWSVGGFIPQPVF; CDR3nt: TGTGCCTGGAGTGTAGGGGGATTTATTCCCCAGCCGGTCTTC
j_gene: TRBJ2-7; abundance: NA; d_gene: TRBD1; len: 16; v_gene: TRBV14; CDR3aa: CASSQVHRQGPYEQYF; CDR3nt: TGTGCCAGCAGCCAAGTCCATAGACAGGGACCCTACGAGCAGTACTTC
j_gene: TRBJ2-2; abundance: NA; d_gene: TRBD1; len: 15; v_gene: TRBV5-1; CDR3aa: CASSLWQGATGELFF; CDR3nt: TGCGCCAGCAGCTTGTGGCAGGGGGCCACCGGGGAGCTGTTTTTT
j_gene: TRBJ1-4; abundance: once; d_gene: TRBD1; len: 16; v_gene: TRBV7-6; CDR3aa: CASSQLTGTGRGKLFF; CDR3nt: TGTGCCAGCAGCCAACTCACCGGGACAGGGAGAGGAAAACTGTTTTTT
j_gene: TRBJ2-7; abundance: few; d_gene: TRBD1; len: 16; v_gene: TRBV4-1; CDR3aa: CASSQNLQTGSYEQYF; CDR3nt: TGCGCCAGCAGCCAAAACCTCCAGACAGGGTCCTACGAGCAGTACTTC
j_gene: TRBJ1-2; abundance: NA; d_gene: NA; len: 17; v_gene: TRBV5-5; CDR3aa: CASSSGTFILTNYGYTF; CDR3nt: TGTGCCAGCAGCTCAGGAACCTTCATTTTAACTAACTATGGCTACACCTTC
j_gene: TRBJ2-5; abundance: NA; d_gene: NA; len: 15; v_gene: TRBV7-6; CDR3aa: CASSFYRENQETQYF; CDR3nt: TGTGCCAGCAGCTTTTACAGAGAAAACCAAGAGACCCAGTACTTC
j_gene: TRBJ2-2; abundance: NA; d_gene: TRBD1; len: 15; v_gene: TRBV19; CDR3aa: CASGDRGRNTGELFF; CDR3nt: TGTGCCAGCGGGGACAGGGGCCGGAACACCGGGGAGCTGTTTTTT
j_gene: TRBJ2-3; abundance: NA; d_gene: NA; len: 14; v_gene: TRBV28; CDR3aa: CASSVYEGEDTQYF; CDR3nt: TGTGCCAGCAGCGTCTACGAGGGAGAGGATACGCAGTATTTT
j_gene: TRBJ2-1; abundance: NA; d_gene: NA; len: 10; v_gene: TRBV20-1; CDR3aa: CSARLVEQFF; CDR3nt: TGCAGTGCTAGACTAGTTGAGCAGTTCTTC
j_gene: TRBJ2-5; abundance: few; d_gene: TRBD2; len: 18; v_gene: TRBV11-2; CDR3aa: CASSSLLPPSGSQETQYF; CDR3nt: TGTGCCAGCAGCTCCCTACTCCCCCCTAGCGGGAGCCAAGAGACCCAGTACTTC
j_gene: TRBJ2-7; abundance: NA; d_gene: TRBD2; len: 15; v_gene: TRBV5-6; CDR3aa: CASSFGTSGKHEQYF; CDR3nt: TGTGCCAGCAGCTTTGGTACTAGCGGGAAGCACGAGCAGTACTTC
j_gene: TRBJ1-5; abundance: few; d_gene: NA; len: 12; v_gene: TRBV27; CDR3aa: CASGLGGQPQHF; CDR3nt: TGTGCCAGCGGACTGGGGGGGCAGCCCCAGCATTTT
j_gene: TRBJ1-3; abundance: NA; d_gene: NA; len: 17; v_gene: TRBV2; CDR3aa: CASILETRGFSGNTIYF; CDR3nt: TGTGCCAGCATCCTCGAAACCCGAGGGTTCTCTGGAAACACCATATATTTT
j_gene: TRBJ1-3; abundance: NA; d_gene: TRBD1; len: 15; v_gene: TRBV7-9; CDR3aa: CASSLTGQGAITIYF; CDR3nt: TGTGCCAGCAGCTTAACAGGGCAGGGGGCGATCACCATATATTTT
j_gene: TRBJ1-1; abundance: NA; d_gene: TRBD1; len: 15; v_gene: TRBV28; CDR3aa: CASGYRGLGSAEAFF; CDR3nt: TGTGCCAGCGGATACAGGGGGCTAGGAAGTGCTGAAGCTTTCTTT
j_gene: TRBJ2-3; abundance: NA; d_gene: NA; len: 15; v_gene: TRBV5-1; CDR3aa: CASRAAGTSTDTQYF; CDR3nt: TGCGCCAGCAGGGCGGCGGGGACCAGCACAGATACGCAGTATTTT
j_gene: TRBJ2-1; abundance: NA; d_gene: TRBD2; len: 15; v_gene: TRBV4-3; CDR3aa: CASSQGSGRYNEQFF; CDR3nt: TGCGCCAGCAGCCAAGGTAGCGGGAGGTATAATGAGCAGTTCTTC
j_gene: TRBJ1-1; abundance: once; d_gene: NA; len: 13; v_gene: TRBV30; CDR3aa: CAWSVGSGTEAFF; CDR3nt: TGTGCCTGGAGTGTTGGCAGCGGGACTGAAGCTTTCTTT
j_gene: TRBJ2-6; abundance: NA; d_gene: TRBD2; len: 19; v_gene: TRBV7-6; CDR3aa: CASTNPGLAGGSGANVLTF; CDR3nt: TGTGCCAGCACAAATCCGGGACTAGCGGGAGGATCCGGGGCCAACGTCCTGACTTTC
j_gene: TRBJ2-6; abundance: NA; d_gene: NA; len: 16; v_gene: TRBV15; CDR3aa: CATSREEGSGANVLTF; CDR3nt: TGTGCCACCAGCAGAGAGGAGGGCTCTGGGGCCAACGTCCTGACTTTC
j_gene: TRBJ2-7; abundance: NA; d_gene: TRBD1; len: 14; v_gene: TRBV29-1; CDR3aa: CSVRSGQGFSEQYF; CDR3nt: TGCAGCGTCAGATCGGGACAGGGGTTTAGCGAGCAGTACTTC
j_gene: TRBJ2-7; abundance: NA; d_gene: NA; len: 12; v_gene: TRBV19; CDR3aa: CASSPGGYEQYF; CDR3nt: TGTGCCAGTAGCCCCGGAGGATACGAGCAGTACTTC
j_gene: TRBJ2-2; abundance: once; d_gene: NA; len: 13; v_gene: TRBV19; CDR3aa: CASNREGAGELFF; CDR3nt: TGTGCCAGTAATCGTGAGGGCGCCGGGGAGCTGTTTTTT
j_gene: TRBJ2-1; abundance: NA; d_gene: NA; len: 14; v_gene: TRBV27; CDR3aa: CASSLSTSSLPQFF; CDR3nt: TGTGCCAGCAGTTTAAGTACTTCTTCTCTTCCGCAGTTCTTC
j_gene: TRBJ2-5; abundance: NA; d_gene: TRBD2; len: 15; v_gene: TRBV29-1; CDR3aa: CSVDTLADGGETQYF; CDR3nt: TGCAGCGTCGATACTCTAGCGGATGGGGGAGAGACCCAGTACTTC
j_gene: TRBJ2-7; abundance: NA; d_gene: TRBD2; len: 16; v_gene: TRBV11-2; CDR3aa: CASSLELAGDSYEQYF; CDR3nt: TGTGCCAGCAGCTTAGAACTAGCGGGAGATAGCTACGAGCAGTACTTC
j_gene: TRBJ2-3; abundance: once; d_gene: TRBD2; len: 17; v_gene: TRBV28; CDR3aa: CASSSLLGTSSTDTQYF; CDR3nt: TGTGCCAGCAGTTCCCTTCTCGGGACTAGCAGCACAGATACGCAGTATTTT
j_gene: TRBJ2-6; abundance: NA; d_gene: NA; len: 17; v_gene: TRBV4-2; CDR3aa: CASSQAFSSSGANVLTF; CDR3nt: TGTGCCAGCAGCCAAGCTTTCAGTTCCTCTGGGGCCAACGTCCTGACTTTC
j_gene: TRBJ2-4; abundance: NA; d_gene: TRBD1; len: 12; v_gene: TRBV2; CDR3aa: CASSQNRGIQYF; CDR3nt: TGTGCCAGCAGTCAAAACAGGGGAATTCAGTACTTC
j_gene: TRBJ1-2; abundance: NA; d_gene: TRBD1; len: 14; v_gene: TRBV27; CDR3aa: CASSLGQDNYGYTF; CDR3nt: TGTGCCAGCAGTCTTGGACAGGACAACTATGGCTACACCTTC
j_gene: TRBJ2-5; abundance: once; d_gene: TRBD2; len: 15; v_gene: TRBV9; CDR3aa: CASSPDSGVQETQYF; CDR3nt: TGTGCCAGCAGCCCCGATAGCGGGGTACAAGAGACCCAGTACTTC
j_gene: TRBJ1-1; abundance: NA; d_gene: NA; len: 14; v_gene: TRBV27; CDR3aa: CASNWQRDFPEAFF; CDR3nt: TGTGCCAGCAATTGGCAAAGGGACTTTCCCGAAGCTTTCTTT
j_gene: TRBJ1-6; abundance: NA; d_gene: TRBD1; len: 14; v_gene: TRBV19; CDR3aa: CASSIDRGNSPLHF; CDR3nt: TGTGCCAGTAGTATCGACAGGGGTAATTCACCCCTCCACTTT
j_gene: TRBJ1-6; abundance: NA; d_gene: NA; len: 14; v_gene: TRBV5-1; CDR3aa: CASSVGQVYSPLHF; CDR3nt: TGCGCCAGCAGCGTGGGGCAGGTTTATTCACCCCTCCACTTT
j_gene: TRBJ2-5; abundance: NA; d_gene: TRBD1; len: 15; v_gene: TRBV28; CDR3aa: CASSPTGGSGETQYF; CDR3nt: TGTGCCAGCAGTCCTACAGGGGGCTCGGGAGAGACCCAGTACTTC
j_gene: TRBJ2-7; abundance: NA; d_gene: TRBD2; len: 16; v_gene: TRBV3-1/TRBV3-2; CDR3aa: CASSSRTSGGRYEQYF; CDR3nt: TGTGCCAGCAGCTCACGGACTAGCGGGGGACGATACGAGCAGTACTTC